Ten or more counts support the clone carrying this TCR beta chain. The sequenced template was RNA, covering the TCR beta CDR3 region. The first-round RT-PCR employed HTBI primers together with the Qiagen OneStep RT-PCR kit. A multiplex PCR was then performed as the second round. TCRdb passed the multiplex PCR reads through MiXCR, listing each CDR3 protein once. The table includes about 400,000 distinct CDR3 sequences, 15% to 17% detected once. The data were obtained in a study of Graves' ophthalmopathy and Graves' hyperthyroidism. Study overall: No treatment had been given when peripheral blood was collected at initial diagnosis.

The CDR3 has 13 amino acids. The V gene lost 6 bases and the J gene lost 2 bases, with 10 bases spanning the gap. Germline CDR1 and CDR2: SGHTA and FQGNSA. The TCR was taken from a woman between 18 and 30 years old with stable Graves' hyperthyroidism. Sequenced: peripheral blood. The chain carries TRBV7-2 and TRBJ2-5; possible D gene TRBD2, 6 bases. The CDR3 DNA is TGTGCCAGCAGACACGGGGGACAAGAGACCCAGTACTTC. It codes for CASRHGGQETQYF. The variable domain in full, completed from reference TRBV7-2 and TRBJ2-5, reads GAGVSQSPSNKVTEKGKDVELRCDPISGHTALYWYRQSLGQGLEFLIYFQGNSAPDKSGLPSDRFSAERTGGSVSTLTIQRTQQEDSAVYLCASRHGGQETQYFGPGTRLLVL.